This TCR beta chain comes out of a study of blood T cell repertoires in COVID-19. Germline-derived CDR1 and CDR2 are MDHEN and SYDVKM. This CDR3 comprises 13 residues. Trimming took 5 bases from V and 10 from J, leaving 12 bases between them. Original processing methods: Amplification with reference gene primers provided the estimates of nucleated cell counts. Using immunoSEQ multiplex PCR, the repertoire was profiled, and TCRdb retains in-frame clones only, with some absent. The D gene and trimming were derived from the DNA, and the V and J assignments and clone size from that table. This sample has 250,000 to 350,000 clones, with around 89% found just once.

The V gene is TRBV28, the J gene TRBJ1-6, with D hard to call. The source material was peripheral blood. The receptor's source is a man aged 25 to 40 with acute or convalescent COVID-19. The CDR3 nucleotides are TGTGCCAGCAGTCCCTCGTGGCAATCACCCCTCCACTTT. This codes for CASSPSWQSPLHF.